This T cell receptor beta chain was found in a study of T cell responses to AZD1222 COVID-19 vaccine (dated by TCRdb to the early 2020s). For context, the study as a whole: AZD1222 recipients with second doses at about 4 weeks or about 12 weeks were pooled, because spike-specific TCR depth and breadth did not differ between schedules. TCR sequencing was performed for 233 trial participants, of whom some 200 were given two doses of AZD1222 and about 25 were given two doses of MenACWY control vaccine. Trial participants were enrolled by age into subgroups of 18-55, 56-69 and 70-plus years, and around 150, 29 and 61 TCR-sequenced participants, respectively, were included in these subgroups. Results the study describes overall, beyond this receptor: The whole spike protein was spanned by vaccine-associated CD4 TCRs, and dominant responses were seen in regions 160-218 and 743-854. In the small 56-69-year group, the increase in depth fell short of significance, most likely because of low power. No day 14 peak-response samples were available, so repertoires were characterized only after the peak T cell response. Participants were mostly white British and included more females than males, and it was suggested by the authors that clonal diversity may have been underestimated. Only six or seven AZD1222 recipients were SARS-CoV-2 seropositive at baseline, limiting conclusions about previously exposed vaccinees. Spike-specific TCR breadth and depth rose significantly after two AZD1222 doses compared with day 0 and with MenACWY recipients. Epitopes outside the regions mutated in the B.1.351 and B.1.1.7 variants were reportedly recognized by nearly half of the unique spike-specific TCRs.

The sample's time point label, decoded: baseline before first vaccination. The vaccinee samples were drawn from two UK trials, COV001 and COV002, one of which was a single-blind randomized controlled phase 2/3 trial testing AZD1222 (ChAdOx1 nCoV-19) in healthy adults. For TCRbeta chain sequencing, PBMC samples from trial participants were taken at day 0 and at day 28 after the second dose. Remarks on this clone: Its antigen is still unknown. No base-level quality is on record; no much larger clone is a single base apart.

The CDR3 spans 13 residues, from the cysteine through the phenylalanine. The CDR3 DNA has 39 bases and is translated from base 1. CDR1 and CDR2, looked up from the germline V gene (reference sequence), are SEHNR and FQNEAQ. Trimming costs V 5 bases and J 8 bases, and their ends lie 13 bases apart. The CDR3 regions of human TCRbeta chains were analyzed by immunosequencing. As for the original processing: Repertoire TCRs were checked for matches against a reference library of SARS-CoV-2-specific TCRs that had been generated using the MIRA antigen-specificity platform. Breadth meant the fraction of unique TCRs that were SARS-CoV-2-associated, whereas depth meant the fraction of total T cells that were SARS-CoV-2-associated. Using the MIRA data, every spike-specific TCR was mapped to the spike region that the TCR reacted to and assigned to either a CD4 or a CD8 class. Log10-transformed breadth and depth values were compared by one-way ANOVA with Sidak's multiple comparisons tests. TCRdb took this table from immuneACCESS and kept in-frame rearrangements with V and J called. Such tables lack part of the clones; where checked against another copy, unresolved V genes explain under half of the gap, and the rest is unexplained. The V and J calls and clone size are taken from that table; D and trimming were inferred from the DNA. The sample has approximately 130,000 clones on record, approximately 94% of them singletons. The top ten clones comprise around 3.3% of the sample.

The sample here was peripheral blood, taken on day 0 of AZD1222 vaccination. This clonotype was sampled from an adult in good health. The receptor chain draws on TRBV7-9 and TRBJ1-5; the D gene is perhaps TRBD1, on 5 matching bases. The CDR3 in this case is CASSAGTSEPQHF. The base sequence is TGTGCCAGCAGCGCTGGGACTTCGGAGCCCCAGCATTTT.